A selection of T cell receptor beta chains follows, all from one sample in a study of response to subunit inactivated influenza vaccine. TCRdb called the RT-PCR reads again in MiXCR, with one record for every CDR3 protein. The table records roughly 160,000 distinct CDR3 sequences, about 10% of them present only once. Here the sequenced sample was CD8+ T cells sorted from PBMCs, taken around 25 months after vaccination. The receptors were gathered from a man aged 50 to 75 who received an inactivated influenza vaccine. Each CDR3 is given with its conserved first and last residue. The D gene is left open where the match is weak. Clone sizes are given selectively: once, few, many, or a class where the clone is expanded.

V gene,clone size,J gene,D gene,CDR3 protein,CDR3 DNA
TRBV19,.,TRBJ1-1,.,CASCDWNTEAFF,TGTGCCAGTTGCGATTGGAACACTGAAGCTTTCTTT
TRBV12-3/TRBV12-4,many,TRBJ2-3,TRBD1,CASSLEGQGTDTQYF,TGTGCCAGCAGTTTAGAGGGACAGGGGACAGATACGCAGTATTTT
TRBV3-1,.,TRBJ2-3,TRBD2,CASSQEIAGGSTDTQYF,TGTGCCAGCAGCCAAGAAATAGCGGGGGGGAGCACAGATACGCAGTATTTT
TRBV27,few,TRBJ1-5,.,CASSYKGDQPQHF,TGTGCCAGCAGCTATAAAGGGGATCAGCCCCAGCATTTT
TRBV11-2,few,TRBJ2-1,TRBD1,CASSLRDRGPNEQFF,TGTGCCAGCAGCCTACGGGACAGGGGACCAAATGAGCAGTTCTTC
TRBV28,few,TRBJ1-6,.,CASSRRPNNSPLHF,TGTGCCAGCAGCCGGAGGCCAAATAATTCACCCCTCCACTTT
TRBV15,few,TRBJ2-5,TRBD2,CATSSLSGPSGQETQYF,TGTGCCACCAGCAGCCTTAGTGGGCCTAGCGGCCAAGAGACCCAGTACTTC
TRBV2,.,TRBJ2-1,TRBD2,CASSGLAGNIDEQFF,TGTGCCAGCAGCGGACTAGCGGGGAACATCGATGAGCAGTTCTTC
TRBV29-1,.,TRBJ1-1,.,CSVEPPGSTEAFF,TGCAGCGTTGAACCGCCGGGATCCACTGAAGCTTTCTTT
TRBV7-9,few,TRBJ2-3,TRBD2,CASSHGTSVGDTQYF,TGTGCCAGCAGCCACGGGACTAGTGTCGGTGATACGCAGTATTTT
TRBV11-1,few,TRBJ2-1,.,CASSLVEAGAGYNEQFF,TGTGCCAGCAGCCTCGTGGAGGCCGGGGCCGGATACAATGAGCAGTTCTTC
TRBV12-3/TRBV12-4,few,TRBJ2-7,.,CASSFGQGSEQYF,TGTGCCAGCAGTTTTGGGCAGGGTAGCGAGCAGTACTTC
TRBV27,few,TRBJ1-4,.,CASSFGGREKLFF,TGTGCCAGCAGTTTCGGGGGGCGGGAAAAACTGTTTTTT
TRBV20-1,.,TRBJ2-1,TRBD2,CSARESPGRTSGELFF,TGCAGTGCTAGAGAGAGTCCCGGGAGGACGAGTGGAGAGCTGTTCTTC
TRBV5-1,.,TRBJ1-1,.,CASSLAQGGGTEAFF,TGCGCCAGCAGCTTGGCGCAGGGCGGTGGCACTGAAGCTTTCTTT
TRBV11-2,many,TRBJ1-1,.,CASSLEVNTEAFF,TGTGCCAGCAGCTTAGAAGTGAACACTGAAGCTTTCTTT
TRBV7-9,few,TRBJ2-5,TRBD1,CASSFQDRYQETQYF,TGTGCCAGCAGTTTCCAGGACAGGTACCAAGAGACCCAGTACTTC
TRBV20-1,few,TRBJ2-1,.,CSAFTVEAYNEQFF,TGCAGTGCTTTCACTGTAGAAGCCTACAATGAGCAGTTCTTC
TRBV6-1,few,TRBJ2-1,.,CAIPPSLGYNEQFF,TGTGCCATTCCTCCTAGTCTCGGGTACAATGAGCAGTTCTTC
TRBV6-1,.,TRBJ2-7,TRBD1,CASSPTTGAGEQYF,TGTGCCAGCAGTCCGACCACAGGGGCGGGCGAGCAGTACTTC
TRBV7-7,few,TRBJ2-7,TRBD2,CASSPGLEFYEQYF,TGTGCTAGCAGCCCTGGACTAGAATTCTACGAGCAGTACTTC
TRBV3-1,.,TRBJ2-2,TRBD1,CASSHPPGTGEFGELFF,TGTGCCAGCAGCCACCCGCCCGGGACAGGGGAATTCGGGGAGCTGTTTTTT
TRBV7-9,few,TRBJ2-2,.,CASSYRLPGELFF,TGTGCCAGCAGCTACAGACTGCCCGGGGAGCTGTTTTTT
TRBV29-1,few,TRBJ1-1,.,CSVEGQTSTEAFF,TGCAGCGTTGAAGGACAGACGAGCACTGAAGCTTTCTTT
TRBV9,few,TRBJ2-2,.,CASSVNSPDTGELFF,TGTGCCAGCAGCGTAAACTCCCCGGACACCGGGGAGCTGTTTTTT
TRBV11-2,.,TRBJ2-6,TRBD1,CASSDLAGGYSGANVLTF,TGTGCCAGCAGCGATCTAGCAGGGGGTTACTCTGGGGCCAACGTCCTGACTTTC
TRBV28,many,TRBJ1-5,.,CASSLFLNVNQPQHF,TGTGCCAGCAGTTTATTTCTTAATGTCAATCAGCCCCAGCATTTT
TRBV24-1,many,TRBJ2-1,.,CATSEPTTRDYNEQFF,TGTGCCACCAGTGAACCCACGACTAGGGACTACAATGAGCAGTTCTTC
TRBV7-9,.,TRBJ2-1,TRBD1,CASSSTGGTYNEQFF,TGTGCCAGCAGCTCGACAGGGGGCACCTACAATGAGCAGTTCTTC
TRBV20-1,few,TRBJ2-7,TRBD2,CSASAGVGYEQYF,TGCAGTGCCAGTGCGGGAGTTGGGTACGAGCAGTACTTC
TRBV3-1,few,TRBJ2-1,TRBD2,CASSQGLAGGPSYNEQFF,TGTGCCAGCAGCCAGGGACTAGCGGGGGGCCCATCCTACAATGAGCAGTTCTTC
TRBV11-2,few,TRBJ2-7,TRBD1,CASATGGSYEQYF,TGTGCCAGTGCGACAGGGGGCTCCTACGAGCAGTACTTC
TRBV27,few,TRBJ2-7,TRBD1,CASGHRGPYEQYF,TGTGCCAGCGGCCACAGGGGGCCCTACGAGCAGTACTTC
TRBV6-5,.,TRBJ2-2,TRBD1,CASSYSTRGHGELFF,TGTGCCAGCAGTTACTCTACCAGGGGGCACGGGGAGCTGTTTTTT
TRBV20-1,few,TRBJ2-1,TRBD2,CSAGYVRTSSVVGEQFF,TGCAGTGCTGGTTATGTACGGACTAGCTCGGTGGTCGGTGAGCAGTTCTTC
TRBV13,.,TRBJ2-3,.,CASSLAEGGVGDTQYF,TGTGCCAGCAGCTTGGCCGAAGGTGGGGTTGGAGATACGCAATATTTT
TRBV27,.,TRBJ1-1,.,CASQVGANTEAFF,TGTGCCAGCCAAGTGGGGGCGAACACTGAAGCTTTCTTT
TRBV20-1,many,TRBJ2-1,.,CSAIPPRVASINEQFF,TGCAGTGCTATCCCCCCCCGGGTTGCCTCCATCAATGAGCAGTTCTTC
TRBV20-1,.,TRBJ1-5,.,CSASDPSVLNQPQHF,TGCAGTGCTAGTGATCCCTCGGTCTTGAATCAGCCCCAGCATTTT
TRBV15,few,TRBJ2-1,TRBD1,CATSRGGAGTGFVEQFF,TGTGCCACCAGCAGAGGGGGAGCCGGGACAGGGTTCGTTGAGCAGTTCTTC
TRBV27,many,TRBJ2-7,TRBD1,CASSLGGQGLNEQYF,TGTGCCAGCAGTTTAGGGGGACAGGGGCTCAACGAGCAGTACTTC
TRBV6-5,few,TRBJ2-5,TRBD1,CASSYRRGQGARQETQYF,TGTGCCAGCAGTTACCGTCGAGGACAGGGGGCGCGTCAAGAGACCCAGTACTTC
TRBV2,few,TRBJ2-7,TRBD2,CASSSSGSEQYF,TGTGCCAGCAGTTCTAGCGGGAGCGAGCAGTACTTC
TRBV12-3/TRBV12-4,.,TRBJ2-1,TRBD2,CASSLARGAGEQFF,TGTGCCAGCAGTTTAGCGCGGGGGGCTGGTGAGCAGTTCTTC
TRBV15,.,TRBJ1-1,.,CATSRGERLNTEAFF,TGTGCCACCAGCAGAGGGGAGAGGCTGAACACTGAAGCTTTCTTT
TRBV27,many,TRBJ1-6,.,CASSLGAGADSPLHF,TGTGCCAGCAGTTTGGGCGCGGGGGCGGATTCACCCCTCCACTTT
TRBV5-6,few,TRBJ2-1,.,CASSLSTGGPNNEQFF,TGTGCCAGCAGCTTGTCTACCGGGGGCCCAAACAATGAGCAGTTCTTC
TRBV10-3,.,TRBJ1-1,.,CAIGGQNTEAFF,TGTGCCATCGGGGGACAGAACACTGAAGCTTTCTTT
TRBV9,few,TRBJ2-5,.,CASSVVTRGIETQYF,TGTGCCAGCAGCGTAGTTACCAGGGGAATTGAGACCCAGTACTTC
TRBV4-1,.,TRBJ2-7,TRBD2,CASSQADLAAYEQYF,TGCGCCAGCAGCCAAGCGGATCTAGCGGCCTACGAGCAGTACTTC
TRBV27,.,TRBJ2-1,TRBD1,CASRYGQGAYNEQFF,TGTGCCAGCAGATATGGACAGGGGGCTTACAATGAGCAGTTCTTC
TRBV6-5,.,TRBJ2-1,.,CASSYSLGIEQFF,TGTGCCAGCAGTTACTCGTTGGGAATTGAGCAGTTCTTC
TRBV5-6,many,TRBJ2-7,.,CASSPGTPYEQYF,TGTGCCAGCAGCCCCGGGACACCCTACGAGCAGTACTTC
TRBV5-6,few,TRBJ2-1,TRBD2,CASSLVGRAFNEQFF,TGTGCCAGCAGCTTGGTCGGGAGGGCCTTCAATGAGCAGTTCTTC
TRBV20-1,few,TRBJ1-3,TRBD1,CSARGTRDSLNTIYF,TGCAGTGCTAGAGGTACCCGGGACAGTCTAAACACCATATATTTT
TRBV29-1,.,TRBJ2-7,.,CSVEKADSIEYEQYF,TGCAGCGTTGAAAAAGCGGATTCCATCGAATACGAGCAGTACTTC
TRBV4-3,few,TRBJ2-1,TRBD2,CASSQEEAGTSGDNEQFF,TGCGCCAGCAGCCAAGAAGAGGCCGGGACTAGCGGGGACAATGAGCAGTTCTTC
TRBV5-5,.,TRBJ2-1,.,CASSLSTSSYNEQFF,TGTGCCAGCAGCTTGTCAACCAGCTCCTACAATGAGCAGTTCTTC
TRBV29-1,few,TRBJ2-1,TRBD1,CSVPGQGFFSSYNEQFF,TGCAGCGTTCCGGGACAGGGATTTTTTAGCTCCTACAATGAGCAGTTCTTC
TRBV5-1,few,TRBJ1-1,.,CASSLERGDTEAFF,TGCGCCAGCAGCTTGGAACGCGGAGACACTGAAGCTTTCTTT